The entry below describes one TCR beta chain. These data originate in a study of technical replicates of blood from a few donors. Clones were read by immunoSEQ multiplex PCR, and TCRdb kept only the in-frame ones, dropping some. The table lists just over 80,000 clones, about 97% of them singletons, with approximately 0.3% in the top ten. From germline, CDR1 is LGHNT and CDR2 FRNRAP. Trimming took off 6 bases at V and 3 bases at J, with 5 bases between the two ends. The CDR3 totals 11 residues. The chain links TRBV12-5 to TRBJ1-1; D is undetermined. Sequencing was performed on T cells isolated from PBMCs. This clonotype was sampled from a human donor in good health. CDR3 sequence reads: CASGRYTEAFF. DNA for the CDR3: TGTGCTAGTGGGCGATACACTGAAGCTTTCTTT. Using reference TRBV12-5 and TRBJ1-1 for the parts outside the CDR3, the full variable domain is DARVTQTPRHKVTEMGQEVTMRCQPILGHNTVFWYRQTMMQGLELLAYFRNRAPLDDSGMPKDRFSAEMPDATLATLKIQPSEPRDSAVYFCASGRYTEAFFGQGTRLTVV.